This note documents a single T cell receptor (beta chain) sequence. Its antigen is unknown. Clones were sequenced by immunoSEQ multiplex PCR, and TCRdb holds only the in-frame ones, with some missing. Of fewer than 130,000 clones in the sample, less than 95% were seen once. The sample originates from a study of T cell responses to AZD1222 COVID-19 vaccine. Whole-study results and caveats: Spike-specific TCR depth and breadth grew after two AZD1222 doses. White British people made up most donors, females outnumbered males, and clonal diversity was possibly underestimated. The peak T cell response came first, and repertoires were sampled only after it.

The receptor's source is an adult who received the AZD1222 COVID-19 vaccine. This material consisted of peripheral blood, taken 28 days after the second AZD1222 dose.

The CDR3 DNA reads TGTGCCAGCAGTCCCGGGGCGGGGGAATACGAGCAGTACTTC. The encoded protein is CASSPGAGEYEQYF. V and J are TRBV2 and TRBJ2-7; 7 nucleotides line up with TRBD2. The V gene's germline CDR1 is SNHLY and CDR2 FYNNEI. The CDR3 runs 14 residues. The ends lost 5 bases at V and 4 bases at J; junction bases unmatched: 8.